This T cell receptor beta chain was recorded in a study of response to subunit inactivated influenza vaccine. Study-wide results and limits: Authors suggested seasonal influenza vaccinations each recruit few new T cells.

Using its own MiXCR run on the RT-PCR reads, TCRdb lists one record per CDR3 protein. The repertoire consists of hundreds of thousands of distinct CDR3 sequences, with approximately 12% occurring once and the leading ten covering 7.5% to 10%. Worth noting for this clonotype: Its antigen remains unidentified.

CDR3 length: 12 residues. The ends lost 5 bases at V and 12 bases at J; junction bases unmatched: 7. Per germline, CDR1 ENHRY and CDR2 SYGVKD. The V call is TRBV10-3, the J call TRBJ2-1; 7 positions agree with TRBD2. The material sequenced was non-naive T cells sorted from PBMCs, taken 14 to 15 days before vaccination. This clonotype was obtained from a man aged 45-60 years who received an inactivated influenza vaccine. The CDR3 is CAISTTSVVQFF. The CDR3 nucleotides are TGTGCCATCAGTACAACTAGCGTAGTGCAGTTCTTC.